This T cell receptor beta chain derives from a study of cytomegalovirus exposure and HLA in healthy donors. This PCR relied on a set of 60 Vbeta primers and 13 Jbeta primers. This table comes from immunoSEQ multiplex PCR, and its TCRdb copy is limited to in-frame clones, with some not included. The data contain over 130,000 clones, approximately 80% of them seen just once; the ten biggest clones take up 1.4%. Germline V lookup: CDR1 SNHLY, CDR2 FYNNEI. After removal of 7 bases from V and 9 bases from J, the junction contained 9 bases not matched to a gene. The CDR3 has 14 amino acids. The sequence came from a man aged 30-40 years in good health and CMV-seropositive. The rearrangement uses TRBV2 and TRBJ2-1; TRBD2 aligns across 10 bases. Source material: PBMCs. CDR3 in DNA: TGTGCCAGCAAGGAGCGGGAGGGCTTGTCTGAGCAGTTCTTC. This translates into CASKEREGLSEQFF.